The source of this T cell receptor (beta chain) is a study of T-cell memory formation after mild COVID-19. This CDR3 has 17 residues. In germline, CDR1 is SSHAT, CDR2 FNYEAQ (reference sequence). Between the trimmed V and J ends, which lost 5 bases and 7 bases, there was a span of 23 bases. TCRdb reprocessed the 5' RACE reads via MiXCR and lists one record per CDR3 protein. This sample has 550,000 to 700,000 distinct CDR3 sequences, with more than 15% found just once. V and J are TRBV7-7 and TRBJ2-2; possibly TRBD1 or TRBD2 for D (6 bases each). Sequences were obtained from PBMCs or a T cell subset sorted from them (not recorded which). This receptor was taken from an adult woman who had mild COVID-19 (a few samples of this study predate the infection). Cell type and time point are not known. DNA for the CDR3: TGTGCCAGCAGCCCAATTGGGCAGGGGAGGAGAGGCGGGGAGCTGTTTTTT. This sequence encodes CASSPIGQGRRGGELFF.